The 18 T cell receptor beta chains given below trace back to one sample, sequenced in a study of siplizumab effects on memory and regulatory T cells. TCRdb's table, derived via immunoSEQ multiplex PCR, lists solely in-frame clones and lacks some. The sample lists over 90,000 clones, 80% to 95% occurring once. Sequenced material: CD4+ T cells sorted from blood. These receptors were collected from a human donor in good health.

The J gene is TRBJ1-4, the V gene TRBV2, with D unclear. Germline-derived CDR1 and CDR2 are SNHLY and FYNNEI. Trimming removed 4 bases from V and 3 bases from J, with 9 bases in between. CDR3 size: 14 residues. This CDR3 reads CASSVRRSNEKLFF. In DNA, the CDR3 is TGTGCCAGCAGTGTCAGGAGATCTAATGAAAAACTGTTTTTT. Supplemented by reference TRBV2 and TRBJ1-4, the full variable domain reads EPEVTQTPSHQVTQMGQEVILRCVPISNHLYFYWYRQILGQKVEFLVSFYNNEISEKSEIFDDQFSVERPDGSNFTLKIRSTKLEDSAMYFCASSVRRSNEKLFFGSGTQLSVL.

The V gene is TRBV10-1, the J gene TRBJ1-4; possible D gene TRBD1, 6 bases. The CDR3 is 15 residues long. CDR1 WNHNN and CDR2 SYGVQD come from the germline V gene (reference sequence). V was shortened by 3 bases and J by 4 bases, with 12 bases between the two germline ends. Here the CDR3 DNA reads TGCGCCAGCAGTGATAACAAGGGGGATAATGAAAAACTGTTTTTT. Protein: CASSDNKGDNEKLFF.

The CDR3: CTSSPQGCSYNEQFF. The CDR3 nucleotides read TGCACCAGCAGCCCGCAGGGTTGCTCCTACAATGAGCAGTTCTTC. The V and J genes are TRBV1 and TRBJ2-1; TRBD1, the table's D call, lacks a check against the DNA. TRBV1 is described as a pseudogene. The CDR3 has 15 amino acids.

The chain uses TRBV30 and TRBJ2-7; D gene ambiguous. The CDR3 sequence is 11 residues long. Deletions cut 5 bases from V and 3 bases from J, with 8 bases between. In germline, CDR1 is GTSNPN, CDR2 SVGIG (reference sequence). The DNA for the CDR3 is TGTGCCTGGGGGTCTCGCTACGAGCAGTACTTC. Residues: CAWGSRYEQYF.

Comments on this clone: The junction does not match germline at one end; this may be a read error. V usage is TRBV27 and J usage is TRBJ2-5; possibly TRBD1 for D (5 bases). The CDR3 totals 14 residues. CDR1 and CDR2 from the germline V gene are MNHEY and SMNVEV (reference sequence). CDR3 coding DNA: TGTGCCACCAGTTTAGGTGGGGCCCAAGAGACCCAGTACTTC. It is translated as CATSLGGAQETQYF.

The CDR3 is CASSLSGVRRYEQYF. The CDR3 bases are TGTGCCAGCAGTTTGTCAGGGGTGCGAAGATACGAGCAGTACTTC. The chain links TRBV27 to TRBJ2-7, with D tentatively TRBD1 (6 bases). Trimming left V 3 bases short and J 4 bases short, with 16 bases between. CDR1 is MNHEY and CDR2 is SMNVEV in the germline V gene (reference sequence). The CDR3 covers 15 residues.

The CDR3 spells CASSLSRAGGIGELFF. The CDR3 DNA follows: TGTGCCAGCAGCTTAAGTCGTGCAGGCGGAATCGGGGAGCTGTTTTTT. The chain couples TRBV7-3 to TRBJ2-2, with D unresolved. The V end lost 1 base, the J end lost 7 bases, and 16 bases lay between the germline ends. CDR1 is SGHTA and CDR2 is FQGTGA in the germline V gene. This CDR3 has 16 amino acids.

The table lists this clone with a count of one. CDR3 region: CASSPAGGQGKRYEQYF. The CDR3 DNA reads TGTGCCAGCAGCCCGGCGGGGGGACAGGGCAAAAGGTACGAGCAGTACTTC. The chain is built from TRBV11-2 and TRBJ2-7, with D possibly matching TRBD1 (9 bases). The ends were cut back, 5 bases at V and 4 bases at J, with 24 bases in the middle. Germline V lookup: CDR1 SGHAT, CDR2 FQNNGV. The CDR3 is 17 amino acids.

The chain is built from TRBV28 and TRBJ2-7, with a possible D match to TRBD2 (5 bases). V shed 7 bases and J shed 4 bases, with 23 bases lying between them. CDR3 length equals 16 residues. Germline V gene data show CDR1 as MDHEN and CDR2 as SYDVKM. CDR3 in DNA: TGTGCCAGCAAGGCGGGTTATACCCGGGGATATTACGAGCAGTACTTC. It specifies CASKAGYTRGYYEQYF.

In DNA form, the CDR3 reads TGCAGCGGGGGGGGATACACTGAAGCTTTCTTT. It is translated as CSGGGYTEAFF. The chain carries TRBV29-1 and TRBJ1-1; maybe TRBD1 (5 bases). The CDR3 totals 11 residues. V shed 7 bases and J shed 3 bases, with 9 bases lying between them. Germline V gene sequence: CDR1 SQVTM, CDR2 ANQGSEA.

This clone was recorded only once. V and J are TRBV27 and TRBJ2-7; the match to TRBD2 covers 7 bases. Germline CDR1 is MNHEY and CDR2 is SMNVEV (reference sequence). The CDR3 consists of 15 residues. J was trimmed by 7 bases and V by 6 bases; bases with no gene match: 15. The CDR3 is CASRDRLGGTREQYF. The DNA of the CDR3 is TGTGCCAGCAGAGACCGCCTGGGGGGGACCCGGGAGCAGTACTTC.

The gene calls are TRBV18 and TRBJ1-5; TRBD1 matches 8 bases. This CDR3 spans 15 amino acids. Germline values: CDR1 KGHSH, CDR2 LQKENI. With 8 bases clipped from V and 4 bases from J, the junction kept 10 bases outside the gene matches. CDR3: CASLLTTGGNQPQHF. Written as DNA, the CDR3 is TGTGCCAGCCTCCTCACCACAGGGGGGAATCAGCCCCAGCATTTT.

V gene TRBV12-5 combines with J gene TRBJ1-1, with D uncertain. CDR3 size: 13 residues. V lost 0 bases, J lost 8 bases, and 10 bases lay in between. Germline CDR1 LGHNT, CDR2 FRNRAP. In nucleotides, the CDR3 is TGTGCTAGTGGTTTGGTAGGGAACAGCGAAGCTTTCTTT. Protein product: CASGLVGNSEAFF.

The gene calls are TRBV27 and TRBJ1-6; the D gene is possibly TRBD1 (5 bases). The CDR3 is made up of 15 amino acids. V was pared by 3 bases and J by 6 bases, with 12 bases between. Germline values: CDR1 MNHEY, CDR2 SMNVEV (reference sequence). The CDR3 loop reads CASSFDSRSNSPLHF. The CDR3 coding sequence is TGTGCCAGCAGTTTCGACAGCCGTTCTAATTCACCCCTCCACTTT.

The chain couples TRBV29-1 to TRBJ1-3; possibly TRBD1 for D (5 bases). The V end was cut by 6 bases, the J end by 0 bases, with 12 bases between. Germline lookup yields CDR1 SQVTM and CDR2 ANQGSEA. The CDR3 is made up of 14 amino acids. As DNA, the CDR3 is TGCAGCGTGGGGGAGTCGGGCTCTGGAAACACCATATATTTT. Translated: CSVGESGSGNTIYF.

CDR3 coding DNA: TGTGCCAGCAGGACATCCTCTGGAAACACCATATATTTT. The encoded protein is CASRTSSGNTIYF. The chain couples TRBV27 to TRBJ1-3; unclear D gene. Germline CDR1 is MNHEY and CDR2 is SMNVEV (reference sequence). Trimming stripped 6 bases from V and 0 bases from J, with 6 bases between. This CDR3 contains 13 residues.

This rearrangement joins TRBV4-1 to TRBJ1-2, with D unclear. V was trimmed by 1 base and J by 0 bases, leaving 3 bases between them. The CDR3 has 13 residues. The germline V gene has CDR1 MGHRA and CDR2 YSYEKL. Here the CDR3 DNA reads TGCGCCAGCAGCCAAGTGCCTAACTATGGCTACACCTTC. Amino acids: CASSQVPNYGYTF.

The rearrangement uses TRBV28 and TRBJ2-3; 7 nucleotides agree with TRBD2. This CDR3 region has 13 residues. Germline trimming cut 7 bases from V and 9 bases from J; bases unmatched to any gene: 10. Germline-derived CDR1 and CDR2 are MDHEN and SYDVKM. CDR3 residues: CASTRYGGRTQYF. In DNA form, the CDR3 reads TGTGCCAGCACCCGCTATGGCGGGAGAACGCAGTATTTT.